This record covers a single TCR beta chain. Its antigen is currently unknown. This entry is derived from a study of regulatory T cells in long-lasting Graves disease. CDR3-region Arm-PCR and iRepertoire HTBI primers produced the TCR beta libraries. Each CDR3 protein gets one entry after TCRdb re-called the multiplex PCR reads with MiXCR. The data hold some 340,000 distinct CDR3 sequences, with approximately 10% observed a single time. Time point noted: newly diagnosed GD, antithyroid drugs for less than 3 months. From PBMCs, RNA was extracted and then used to make the TCR library. Germline CDR1 and CDR2: MNHEY and SVGEGT. This CDR3 contains 15 residues. V shed 5 bases and J shed 1 base, with 12 bases lying between them. Study-level points and caveats: Persistent disease preferred TRBV28, TRBJ1-2 and TRBJ2-5; new disease, TRBV20-1 and TRBJ2-1.

The data were also submitted as part of a second study, on T cells in Graves' hyperthyroidism and ophthalmopathy.

The chain is built from TRBV6-2 or TRBV6-3 and TRBJ1-5; D is ambiguous. This TCR came from a woman aged 18-29 years with Graves disease. Specimen: peripheral blood mononuclear cells (PBMCs), collected at new diagnosis, from a patient treated with antithyroid drugs. The CDR3, as DNA: TGTGCCAGCAGTCATCCCGGAGACAGCAATCAGCCCCAGCATTTT. Translation gives CASSHPGDSNQPQHF.